The 18 T cell receptor beta chains presented below share a single source sample, sequenced in a study of blood T cell repertoires in COVID-19. Generated by immunoSEQ multiplex PCR, the TCRdb table keeps only in-frame clones and is missing some. The data contain about 230,000 clones, around 78% of them singletons. The sample taken for sequencing was peripheral blood. These receptors all come from a woman aged 70 to 79 with active or convalescent COVID-19.

The CDR3 DNA sequence: TGTGCCAGCAGCTTGGGACAGGGGGAGCTGTTTTTT. Encoded protein: CASSLGQGELFF. The rearrangement joins TRBV5-4 to TRBJ2-2; perhaps TRBD1 as D (5 bases). CDR3 length equals 12 residues. Germline CDR1 reads SGHNT; CDR2 reads YYREEE (reference sequence). V was cut by 0 bases and J by 8 bases, with 5 bases left in between.

Here the CDR3 DNA reads TGTGCCAGCAGCTACGGCCGGGCTGGGGCAGAAGGAGGCTACACCTTC. This codes for CASSYGRAGAEGGYTF. V is TRBV7-9 and J is TRBJ1-2; possibly TRBD1 for D (5 bases). CDR1 is SEHNR and CDR2 is FQNEAQ in the germline V gene (reference sequence). The ends were cut back, 4 bases at V and 8 bases at J, with 23 bases in the middle. The CDR3 loop spans 16 amino acids.

The V and J genes are TRBV19 and TRBJ1-1; D is unresolved. The V end was cut by 3 bases, the J end by 10 bases, with 21 bases between. Per the germline V gene, CDR1 is LNHDA and CDR2 is SQIVND (reference sequence). There are 15 residues in the CDR3. The chain's CDR3 is CASSIREVVEGPAFF. For the CDR3, the DNA is TGTGCCAGTAGTATTAGAGAAGTTGTGGAGGGCCCAGCTTTCTTT.

The V gene is TRBV5-1, the J gene TRBJ2-1; 7 bases are a match to TRBD1. CDR1 and CDR2 (germline): SGHRS, YFSETQ. V shed 4 bases and J 0 bases; nucleotides not matched to a gene: 10. The CDR3 totals 17 residues. CDR3 DNA sequence: TGCGCCAGCAGCGCTAACAGGGGCGCCAGCTCCTACAATGAGCAGTTCTTC. Amino acid sequence: CASSANRGASSYNEQFF.

The genes are TRBV3-1 (or the pseudogene TRBV3-2) and TRBJ1-6; D not resolved. Germline lookup yields CDR1 LGHDT and CDR2 YNNKEL (reference sequence). Trimming removed 3 bases from V and 10 bases from J, with 10 bases in between. The CDR3 totals 13 residues. The CDR3 sequence is CASSQEFQSPLHF. Written as DNA, the CDR3 is TGTGCCAGCAGCCAGGAGTTCCAATCACCCCTCCACTTT.

This clone showed up just a few times. The CDR3 sequence: CASSPGQGNTGELFF. DNA for the CDR3: TGTGCCAGCTCCCCCGGACAGGGGAACACCGGGGAGCTGTTTTTT. The V and J genes are TRBV18 and TRBJ2-2; 8 bases match TRBD1. The CDR3 contains 15 residues. The V gene end was trimmed by 6 bases and the J gene end by 1 base; junction bases not matched to a gene: 4. CDR1 and CDR2 (germline): KGHSH, LQKENI.

This sequence joins TRBV30 and TRBJ2-3; D gene unclear. The CDR3 totals 15 residues. V lost 3 bases and J 3 bases, leaving 16 bases between the germline ends. CDR1 and CDR2 (germline): GTSNPN, SVGIG (reference sequence). The CDR3 coding sequence is TGTGCCTGGAGCCCGAGGTTTATTCGAACAGATACGCAGTATTTT. Translation gives CAWSPRFIRTDTQYF.

The chain links TRBV5-4 to TRBJ2-5; 11 bases align to TRBD2. The CDR3 is made up of 15 amino acids. Germline trimming cut 2 bases from V and 5 bases from J; bases unmatched to any gene: 5. Germline CDR1 SGHNT, CDR2 YYREEE (reference sequence). The CDR3 region has the DNA TGTGCCAGCAGCTTCGCGGGACTAGCGGAGGAGACCCAGTACTTC. Translation: CASSFAGLAEETQYF.

The rearrangement uses TRBV7-3 and TRBJ1-2; D remains unclear. The CDR3 has 13 amino acids. The germline V gene encodes CDR1 SGHTA and CDR2 FQGTGA. The V end was cut by 4 bases, the J end by 6 bases, with 12 bases between. For the CDR3, the DNA is TGTGCCAGCAGCTCCCTGGGAGGTGATGGCTACACCTTC. Protein: CASSSLGGDGYTF.

The chain has TRBV30 and TRBJ1-5, with a possible D match to TRBD1 (5 bases). The CDR3 runs 14 residues. V was clipped by 2 bases and J by 10 bases, with 18 bases between them. Germline values: CDR1 GTSNPN, CDR2 SVGIG (reference sequence). CDR3 in amino acids: CAWSIGAGPRPQHF. The CDR3, as DNA: TGTGCCTGGAGTATTGGGGCAGGGCCTCGCCCCCAGCATTTT.

This chain joins TRBV24-1 and TRBJ2-5; TRBD2 aligns across 8 bases. Germline V CDR1 and CDR2: KGHDR, SFDVKD. The CDR3 runs to 14 residues. V was clipped by 3 bases and J by 3 bases; unmatched bases: 2. CDR3 nucleotide sequence: TGTGCCACCAGTGATGAGCGGGGGAAAGAGACCCAGTACTTC. Its protein product is CATSDERGKETQYF.

The chain links TRBV7-8 to TRBJ2-5, with D unresolved. V was clipped by 5 bases and J by 5 bases, with 15 bases between them. This CDR3 region has 14 residues. Looked up from germline, CDR1 is SGHVS and CDR2 is FQNEAQ. This chain's CDR3 is CASSPEGGYETQYF. The CDR3 coding sequence is TGTGCCAGCAGCCCCGAAGGCGGATATGAGACCCAGTACTTC.

The chain combines TRBV3-1 (or the pseudogene TRBV3-2) with TRBJ2-6; 11 nucleotides align to TRBD1. There are 17 residues in the CDR3. Germline CDR1 and CDR2: LGHDT and YNNKEL (reference sequence). V was clipped by 4 bases and J by 0 bases; unmatched bases: 2. The CDR3 nucleotides read TGTGCCAGCAGCCTGGGGACAGGGGGCTCTGGGGCCAACGTCCTGACTTTC. Translating it yields CASSLGTGGSGANVLTF.

The gene calls are TRBV10-3 and TRBJ1-1; TRBD1 is a possible D gene (6 bases). The CDR3 extends over 14 amino acids. The ends were cut back, 6 bases at V and 3 bases at J, with 14 bases in the middle. The V gene's germline CDR1 is ENHRY and CDR2 SYGVKD. DNA for the CDR3: TGTGCCATCAGACTGGGGGGGCAGGACACTGAAGCTTTCTTT. Encoded protein: CAIRLGGQDTEAFF.

This chain connects TRBV18 to TRBJ2-7, with no clear D. Trimming took 6 bases from V and 2 from J, leaving 8 bases between them. This CDR3 is built from 12 residues. Germline V gives CDR1 KGHSH, CDR2 LQKENI. The CDR3 DNA sequence: TGTGCCAGCTCCCCCACTACCTACGAGCAGTACTTC. It codes for CASSPTTYEQYF.

This chain uses TRBV28 with TRBJ2-1; D gene uncertain. The CDR3 runs to 15 residues. V was shortened by 3 bases and J by 0 bases, with 9 bases between the two germline ends. Germline-derived CDR1 and CDR2 are MDHEN and SYDVKM. CDR3 residues: CASSFTSSSYNEQFF. The CDR3 nucleotides are TGTGCCAGCAGTTTTACTTCTAGCTCCTACAATGAGCAGTTCTTC.

The chain carries TRBV2 and TRBJ1-1; D perhaps matches TRBD1 (5 bases). The CDR3 consists of 14 residues. Germline CDR1 reads SNHLY; CDR2 reads FYNNEI. V was shortened by 6 bases and J by 7 bases, with 18 bases between the two germline ends. For the CDR3, the DNA is TGTGCCAGCAGCCTCAGCAGGACACCCGATGAAGCTTTCTTT. Amino acid sequence: CASSLSRTPDEAFF.

This clone has only one observation. V is TRBV19 and J is TRBJ2-2; no reliable D call. Deletions cut 2 bases from V and 7 bases from J, with 5 bases between. The germline gives CDR1 LNHDA, CDR2 SQIVND (reference sequence). The length of the CDR3 is 12 residues. The CDR3 spells CASSIRVGELFF. CDR3 bases: TGTGCCAGTAGTATAAGAGTCGGGGAGCTGTTTTTT.